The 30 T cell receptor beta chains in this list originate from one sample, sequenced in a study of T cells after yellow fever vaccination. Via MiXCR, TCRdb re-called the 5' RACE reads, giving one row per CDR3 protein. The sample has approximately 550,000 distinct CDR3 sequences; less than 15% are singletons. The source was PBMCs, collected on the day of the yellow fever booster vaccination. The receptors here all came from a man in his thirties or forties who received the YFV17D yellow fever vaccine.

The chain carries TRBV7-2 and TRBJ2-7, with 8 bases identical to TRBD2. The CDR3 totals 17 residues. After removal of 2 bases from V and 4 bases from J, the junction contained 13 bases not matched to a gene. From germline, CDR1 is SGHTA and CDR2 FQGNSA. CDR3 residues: CASSLLSLAARQYEQYF. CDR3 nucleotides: TGTGCCAGCAGCTTACTCTCACTAGCGGCCAGGCAGTACGAGCAGTACTTC. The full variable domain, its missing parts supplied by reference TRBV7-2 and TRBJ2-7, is GAGVSQSPSNKVTEKGKDVELRCDPISGHTALYWYRQSLGQGLEFLIYFQGNSAPDKSGLPSDRFSAERTGGSVSTLTIQRTQQEDSAVYLCASSLLSLAARQYEQYFGPGTRLTVT.

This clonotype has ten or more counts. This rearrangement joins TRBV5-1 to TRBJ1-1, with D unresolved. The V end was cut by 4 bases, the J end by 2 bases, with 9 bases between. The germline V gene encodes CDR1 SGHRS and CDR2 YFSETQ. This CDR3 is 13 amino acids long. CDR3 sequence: CASSLGSNTEAFF. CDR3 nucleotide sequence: TGCGCCAGCAGCCTGGGATCCAACACTGAAGCTTTCTTT. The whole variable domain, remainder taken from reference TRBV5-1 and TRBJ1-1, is KAGVTQTPRYLIKTRGQQVTLSCSPISGHRSVSWYQQTPGQGLQFLFEYFSETQRNKGNFPGRFSGRQFSNSRSEMNVSTLELGDSALYLCASSLGSNTEAFFGQGTRLTVV.

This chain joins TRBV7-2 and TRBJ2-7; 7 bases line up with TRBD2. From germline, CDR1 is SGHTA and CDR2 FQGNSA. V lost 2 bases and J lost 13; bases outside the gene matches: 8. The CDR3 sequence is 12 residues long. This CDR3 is CASSLLLAVRYF. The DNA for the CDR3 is TGTGCCAGCAGCTTATTGCTAGCGGTTCGATACTTC. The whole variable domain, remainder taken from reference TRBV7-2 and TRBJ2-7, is GAGVSQSPSNKVTEKGKDVELRCDPISGHTALYWYRQSLGQGLEFLIYFQGNSAPDKSGLPSDRFSAERTGGSVSTLTIQRTQQEDSAVYLCASSLLLAVRYFGPGTRLTVT.

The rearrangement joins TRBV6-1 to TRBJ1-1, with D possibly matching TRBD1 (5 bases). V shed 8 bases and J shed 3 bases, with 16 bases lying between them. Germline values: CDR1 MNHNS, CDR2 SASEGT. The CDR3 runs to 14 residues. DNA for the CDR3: TGTGCCAGCGGTGCGGACTGGGGGGACACTGAAGCTTTCTTT. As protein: CASGADWGDTEAFF.

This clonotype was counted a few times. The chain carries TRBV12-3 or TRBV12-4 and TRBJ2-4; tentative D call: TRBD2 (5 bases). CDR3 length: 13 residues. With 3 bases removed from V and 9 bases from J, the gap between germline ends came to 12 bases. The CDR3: CASSFQEVGIQYF. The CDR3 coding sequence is TGTGCCAGCAGTTTCCAGGAGGTCGGCATTCAGTACTTC.

The CDR3 loop reads CAISGGGLAGVRSYEQYF. CDR3 bases: TGTGCCATCAGTGGGGGAGGACTAGCGGGAGTTCGCTCCTACGAGCAGTACTTC. The chain links TRBV10-3 to TRBJ2-7, with 13 bases lining up with TRBD2. CDR1 and CDR2 from the germline V gene are ENHRY and SYGVKD. After removal of 4 bases from V and 0 bases from J, the junction contained 9 bases not matched to a gene. The CDR3 has 18 amino acids.

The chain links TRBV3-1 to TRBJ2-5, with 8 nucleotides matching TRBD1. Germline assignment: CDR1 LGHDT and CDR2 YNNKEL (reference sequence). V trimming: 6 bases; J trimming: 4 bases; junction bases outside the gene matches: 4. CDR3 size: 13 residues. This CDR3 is CASRDRGRETQYF. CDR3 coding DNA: TGTGCCAGCAGAGACAGGGGTAGAGAGACCCAGTACTTC.

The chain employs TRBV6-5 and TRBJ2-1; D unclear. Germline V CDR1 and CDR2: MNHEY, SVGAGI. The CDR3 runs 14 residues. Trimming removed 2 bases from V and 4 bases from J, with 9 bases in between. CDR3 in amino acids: CASSYEVYYNEQFF. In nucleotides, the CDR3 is TGTGCCAGCAGTTACGAGGTCTATTACAATGAGCAGTTCTTC.

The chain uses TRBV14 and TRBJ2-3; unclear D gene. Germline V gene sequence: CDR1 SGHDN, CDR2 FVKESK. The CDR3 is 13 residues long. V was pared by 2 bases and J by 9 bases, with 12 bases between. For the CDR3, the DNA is TGTGCCAGCAGCCAAACCCAGGTGGGGACGCAGTATTTT. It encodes CASSQTQVGTQYF.

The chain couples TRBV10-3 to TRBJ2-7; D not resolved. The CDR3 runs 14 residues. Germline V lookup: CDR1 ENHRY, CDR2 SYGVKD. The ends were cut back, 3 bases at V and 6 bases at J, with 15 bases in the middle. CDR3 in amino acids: CAISEVWVSSEQYF. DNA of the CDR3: TGTGCCATCAGTGAAGTATGGGTATCTTCCGAGCAGTACTTC.

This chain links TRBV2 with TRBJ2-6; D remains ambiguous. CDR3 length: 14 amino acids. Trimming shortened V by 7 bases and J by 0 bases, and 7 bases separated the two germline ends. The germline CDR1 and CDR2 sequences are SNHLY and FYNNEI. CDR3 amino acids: CASMVGSGANVLTF. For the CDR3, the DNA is TGTGCCAGCATGGTCGGCTCTGGGGCCAACGTCCTGACTTTC.

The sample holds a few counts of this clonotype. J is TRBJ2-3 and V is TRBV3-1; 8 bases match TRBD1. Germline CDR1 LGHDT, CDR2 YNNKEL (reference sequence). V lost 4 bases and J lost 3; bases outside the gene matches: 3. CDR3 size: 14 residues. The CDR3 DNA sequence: TGTGCCAGCAGCCGACAGGGGTGGACAGATACGCAGTATTTT. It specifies CASSRQGWTDTQYF.

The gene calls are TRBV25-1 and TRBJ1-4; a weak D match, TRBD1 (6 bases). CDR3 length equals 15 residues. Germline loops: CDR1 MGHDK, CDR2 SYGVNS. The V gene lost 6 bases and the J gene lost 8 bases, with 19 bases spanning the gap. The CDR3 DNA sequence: TGTGCCAGCAGAAACACAGGGTCTCCTAGGGAAAAACTGTTTTTT. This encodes CASRNTGSPREKLFF.

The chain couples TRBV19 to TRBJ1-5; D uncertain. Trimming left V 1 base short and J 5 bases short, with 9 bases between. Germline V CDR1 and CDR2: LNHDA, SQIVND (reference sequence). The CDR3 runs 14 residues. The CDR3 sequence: CASSIVAVYQPQHF. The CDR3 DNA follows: TGTGCCAGTAGTATAGTTGCGGTTTATCAGCCCCAGCATTTT.

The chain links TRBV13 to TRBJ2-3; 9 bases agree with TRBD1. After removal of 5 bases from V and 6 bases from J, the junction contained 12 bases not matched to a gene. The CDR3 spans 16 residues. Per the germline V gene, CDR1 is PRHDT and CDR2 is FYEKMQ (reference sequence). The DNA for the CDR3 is TGTGCCAGCAGCCCACCAACTAACAGGGGGCGGGATACGCAGTATTTT. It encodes CASSPPTNRGRDTQYF.

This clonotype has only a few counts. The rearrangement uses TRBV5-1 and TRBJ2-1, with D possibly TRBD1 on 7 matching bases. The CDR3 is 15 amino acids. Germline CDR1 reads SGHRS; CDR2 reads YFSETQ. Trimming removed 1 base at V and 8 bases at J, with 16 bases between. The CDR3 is CASSLRQGGGHEQFF. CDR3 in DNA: TGCGCCAGCAGCTTGAGACAGGGAGGAGGGCATGAGCAGTTCTTC.

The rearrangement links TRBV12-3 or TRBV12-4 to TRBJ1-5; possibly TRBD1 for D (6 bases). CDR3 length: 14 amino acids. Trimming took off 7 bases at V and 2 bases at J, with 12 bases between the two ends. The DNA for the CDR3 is TGTGCCAGCACACAACAGGGTGGCAATCAGCCCCAGCATTTT. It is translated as CASTQQGGNQPQHF.

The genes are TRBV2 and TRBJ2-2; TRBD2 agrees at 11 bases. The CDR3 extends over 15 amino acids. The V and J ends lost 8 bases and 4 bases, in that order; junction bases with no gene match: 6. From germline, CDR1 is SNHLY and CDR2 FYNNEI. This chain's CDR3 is CASGGLAETTGELFF. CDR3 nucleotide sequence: TGTGCCAGCGGGGGACTAGCGGAGACCACCGGGGAGCTGTTTTTT.

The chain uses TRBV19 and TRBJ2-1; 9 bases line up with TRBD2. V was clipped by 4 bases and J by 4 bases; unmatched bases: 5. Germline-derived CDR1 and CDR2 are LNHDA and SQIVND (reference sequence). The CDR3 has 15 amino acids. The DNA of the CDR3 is TGTGCCAGTAGTAGGGTAGCGGGAGTTTACAATGAGCAGTTCTTC. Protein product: CASSRVAGVYNEQFF.

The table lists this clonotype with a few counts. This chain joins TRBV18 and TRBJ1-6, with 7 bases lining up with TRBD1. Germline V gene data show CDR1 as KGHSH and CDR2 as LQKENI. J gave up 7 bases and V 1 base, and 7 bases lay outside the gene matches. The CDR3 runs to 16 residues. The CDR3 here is CASSPRDSQGNSPLHF. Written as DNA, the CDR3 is TGTGCCAGCTCACCACGGGACAGCCAGGGGAATTCACCCCTCCACTTT. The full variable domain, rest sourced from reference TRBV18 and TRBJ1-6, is NAGVMQNPRHLVRRRGQEARLRCSPMKGHSHVYWYRQLPEEGLKFMVYLQKENIIDESGMPKERFSAEFPKEGPSILRIQQVVRGDSAAYFCASSPRDSQGNSPLHFGNGTRLTVT.

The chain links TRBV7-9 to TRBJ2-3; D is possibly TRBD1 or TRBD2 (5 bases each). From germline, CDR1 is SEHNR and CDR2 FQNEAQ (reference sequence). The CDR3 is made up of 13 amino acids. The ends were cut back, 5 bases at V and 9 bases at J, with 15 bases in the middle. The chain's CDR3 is CASSPSEGPTQYF. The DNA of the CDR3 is TGTGCCAGCAGCCCCAGTGAGGGGCCAACGCAGTATTTT. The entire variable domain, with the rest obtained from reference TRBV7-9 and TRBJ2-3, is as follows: DTGVSQNPRHKITKRGQNVTFRCDPISEHNRLYWYRQTLGQGPEFLTYFQNEAQLEKSRLLSDRFSAERPKGSFSTLEIQRTEQGDSAMYLCASSPSEGPTQYFGPGTRLTVL.

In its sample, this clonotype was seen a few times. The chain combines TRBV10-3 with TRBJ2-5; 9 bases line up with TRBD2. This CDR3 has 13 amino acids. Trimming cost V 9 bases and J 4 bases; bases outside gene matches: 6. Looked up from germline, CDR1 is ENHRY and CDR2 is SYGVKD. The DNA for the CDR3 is TGTGCCATGGCGGGAGGGCCCCGAGAGACCCAGTACTTC. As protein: CAMAGGPRETQYF.

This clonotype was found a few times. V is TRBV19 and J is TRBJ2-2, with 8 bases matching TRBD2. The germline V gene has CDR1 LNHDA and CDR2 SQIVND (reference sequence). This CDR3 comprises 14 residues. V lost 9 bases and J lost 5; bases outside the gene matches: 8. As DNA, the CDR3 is TGTGCCAGCTTCCAGGGCGGGGGGACCGGGGAGCTGTTTTTT. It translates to CASFQGGGTGELFF.

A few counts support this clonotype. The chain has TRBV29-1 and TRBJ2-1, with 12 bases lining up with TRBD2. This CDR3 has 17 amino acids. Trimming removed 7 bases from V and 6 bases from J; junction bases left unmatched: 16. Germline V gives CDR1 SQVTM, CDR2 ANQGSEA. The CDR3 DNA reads TGCAGCGGATTCCGACTAGCGGGAGTGGCTTCGGGCAATGAGCAGTTCTTC. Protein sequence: CSGFRLAGVASGNEQFF.

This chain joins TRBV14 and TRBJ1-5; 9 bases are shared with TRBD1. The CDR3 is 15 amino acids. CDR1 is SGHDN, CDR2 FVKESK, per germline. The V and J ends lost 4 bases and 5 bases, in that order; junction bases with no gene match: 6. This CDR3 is CASSLGQGDDQPQHF. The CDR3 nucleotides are TGTGCCAGCAGCCTGGGACAGGGAGACGATCAGCCCCAGCATTTT.

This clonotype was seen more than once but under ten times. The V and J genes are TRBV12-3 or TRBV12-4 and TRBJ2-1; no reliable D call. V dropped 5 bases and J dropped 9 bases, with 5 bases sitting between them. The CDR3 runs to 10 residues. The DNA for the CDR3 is TGTGCCAGCAGTATGGGTGAGCAGTTCTTC. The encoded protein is CASSMGEQFF.

The CDR3 loop is CASSWGTGNEKLFF. DNA of the CDR3: TGTGCCAGCAGCTGGGGGACAGGGAATGAAAAACTGTTTTTT. The chain joins TRBV7-9 to TRBJ1-4, with 9 bases matching TRBD1. This CDR3 has 14 amino acids. CDR1 and CDR2 (germline): SEHNR, FQNEAQ (reference sequence). V lost 4 bases and J lost 5; bases outside the gene matches: 2.

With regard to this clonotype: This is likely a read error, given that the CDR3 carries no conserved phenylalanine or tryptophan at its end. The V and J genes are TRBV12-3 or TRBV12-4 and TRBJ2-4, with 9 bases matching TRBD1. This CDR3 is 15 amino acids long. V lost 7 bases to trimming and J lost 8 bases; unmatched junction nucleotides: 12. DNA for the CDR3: TGTGCCAGCACCGGAGCCGGGACAGGGTTGCACATTCAGTACTAC. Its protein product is CASTGAGTGLHIQYY.

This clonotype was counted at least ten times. The CDR3 DNA is TGTGCCAGCAGCCAGAGTAGGCAATATGGTCGCTACACCTTC. Translation: CASSQSRQYGRYTF. This chain uses TRBV7-2 with TRBJ1-2; D remains ambiguous. Trimming stripped 5 bases from V and 9 bases from J, with 19 bases between. Germline V CDR1 and CDR2: SGHTA, FQGNSA. The CDR3 runs 14 residues.

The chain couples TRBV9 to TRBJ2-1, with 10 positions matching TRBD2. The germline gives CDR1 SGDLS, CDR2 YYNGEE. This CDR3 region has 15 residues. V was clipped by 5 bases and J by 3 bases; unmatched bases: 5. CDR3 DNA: TGTGCCAGCAGTCAAGCGGGAGGGAACTACAATGAGCAGTTCTTC. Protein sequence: CASSQAGGNYNEQFF.